The next 32 T cell receptor beta chains were all read from a single sample in a study of early T cells in non-severe SARS-CoV-2 infection. In TCRdb, the 5' RACE reads were re-called with MiXCR into one record per CDR3 protein. Here the sample spans 80,000 to 95,000 distinct CDR3 sequences, roughly 15% being singletons. Sequenced here: whole blood, sampled at baseline. Receptors were obtained from an adult who was a healthcare worker with PCR-confirmed SARS-CoV-2 infection or an uninfected control (not recorded which).

This clonotype turned up a few times. This chain joins TRBV2 and TRBJ2-7; TRBD1 matches at 11 bases. The CDR3 consists of 16 residues. The trim removed 3 bases at V and 2 bases at J, leaving 6 bases unmatched. Germline CDR1 and CDR2: SNHLY and FYNNEI. CDR3 in DNA: TGTGCCAGCAGTGATAGGACAGGGGGCAATCCCTACGAGCAGTACTTC. Amino acids: CASSDRTGGNPYEQYF.

This clonotype appeared many times. CDR3 amino acids: CASSQVVSGRAGELFF. The CDR3 nucleotides read TGTGCCAGCAGCCAAGTTGTTAGCGGGAGGGCCGGGGAGCTGTTTTTT. This chain uses TRBV3-1 with TRBJ2-2, with TRBD2 matching over 11 bases. CDR1 and CDR2 from the germline V gene are LGHDT and YNNKEL (reference sequence). The CDR3 runs to 16 residues. Unmatched junction bases numbered 4, after V lost 1 base and J lost 6 bases.

This chain links TRBV29-1 with TRBJ2-7; the D is unclear. This CDR3 is built from 11 residues. V lost 6 bases, J lost 3 bases, and 9 bases lay in between. Germline values: CDR1 SQVTM, CDR2 ANQGSEA. CDR3 coding DNA: TGCAGCGTAGGAAACTTCTACGAGCAGTACTTC. Protein: CSVGNFYEQYF.

V and J are TRBV28 and TRBJ2-2; no reliable D call. Germline lookup yields CDR1 MDHEN and CDR2 SYDVKM. Trimming left V 2 bases short and J 2 bases short, with 9 bases between. The CDR3 consists of 15 residues. The CDR3, as DNA: TGTGCCAGCAGTTTAGTAGTCCAAAACACCGGGGAGCTGTTTTTT. This gives the protein CASSLVVQNTGELFF.

V is TRBV7-9 and J is TRBJ2-7; either TRBD1 or TRBD2 may supply D (7 bases each). Germline-derived CDR1 and CDR2 are SEHNR and FQNEAQ (reference sequence). The V end was cut by 3 bases, the J end by 4 bases, with 13 bases between. The CDR3 covers 14 residues. Here the CDR3 DNA reads TGTGCCAGCAGCTTCCAGGGGGAGGGATACGAGCAGTACTTC. It translates to CASSFQGEGYEQYF.

The V gene is TRBV6-5, the J gene TRBJ2-7; the D is unclear. Trimming stripped 0 bases from V and 2 bases from J, with 8 bases between. The germline V gene has CDR1 MNHEY and CDR2 SVGAGI. The CDR3 spans 14 residues. The CDR3 region has the DNA TGTGCCAGCAGTTACTCGGTCAGAGCCTACGAGCAGTACTTC. This encodes CASSYSVRAYEQYF.

The genes are TRBV27 and TRBJ2-7; possibly TRBD2 for D (6 bases). Trimming took 6 bases from V and 6 from J, leaving 18 bases between them. This CDR3 has 14 residues. From germline, CDR1 is MNHEY and CDR2 SMNVEV (reference sequence). The CDR3 sequence is CASRTGTSSGEQYF. The CDR3 DNA sequence: TGTGCCAGCAGAACCGGGACTTCTAGTGGCGAGCAGTACTTC.

There are a few counts of this clonotype. The chain has TRBV7-9 and TRBJ2-5; 7 bases agree with TRBD1. The CDR3 sequence is 14 residues long. The trim removed 7 bases at V and 7 bases at J, leaving 12 bases unmatched. The germline V gene has CDR1 SEHNR and CDR2 FQNEAQ (reference sequence). CDR3 in amino acids: CASTPDRDDRTQYF. The DNA of the CDR3 is TGTGCCAGCACCCCAGACAGGGATGATCGGACCCAGTACTTC. Full variable domain (remainder filled in from reference TRBV7-9 and TRBJ2-5): DTGVSQNPRHKITKRGQNVTFRCDPISEHNRLYWYRQTLGQGPEFLTYFQNEAQLEKSRLLSDRFSAERPKGSFSTLEIQRTEQGDSAMYLCASTPDRDDRTQYFGPGTRLLVL.

The rearrangement joins TRBV7-2 to TRBJ1-4, with D tentatively TRBD1 (5 bases). In germline, CDR1 is SGHTA, CDR2 FQGNSA. The CDR3 runs to 15 residues. V was shortened by 2 bases and J by 2 bases, with 9 bases between the two germline ends. The CDR3 reads CASSLQWGTNEKLFF. The CDR3 nucleotides are TGTGCCAGCAGCTTACAATGGGGGACTAATGAAAAACTGTTTTTT.

The J gene is TRBJ2-3, the V gene TRBV7-8; 10 nucleotides match TRBD2. Germline lookup yields CDR1 SGHVS and CDR2 FQNEAQ. Germline trimming cut 1 base from V and 6 bases from J; bases unmatched to any gene: 7. The CDR3 loop spans 16 amino acids. CDR3 sequence reads: CASSLGLAGAADTQYF. CDR3 DNA: TGTGCCAGCAGCTTAGGACTAGCGGGCGCCGCGGATACGCAGTATTTT.

This clonotype was recorded a few times. V gene TRBV12-3 or TRBV12-4 combines with J gene TRBJ2-3; D may be TRBD2 (5 bases). Trimming stripped 3 bases from V and 1 base from J, with 5 bases between. CDR3 length: 13 amino acids. The CDR3 nucleotides read TGTGCCAGCAGTTTTAGCGGCACAGATACGCAGTATTTT. It encodes CASSFSGTDTQYF.

The chain joins TRBV10-3 to TRBJ2-1; maybe TRBD2 (6 bases). CDR3 length: 14 amino acids. Germline V gene lookup returns CDR1 ENHRY and CDR2 SYGVKD. V lost 2 bases and J 7 bases, leaving 12 bases between the germline ends. The CDR3 loop reads CAISEGTRQNEQFF. The CDR3 coding sequence is TGTGCCATCAGTGAGGGGACTCGCCAAAATGAGCAGTTCTTC.

This clonotype was seen at least ten times. This chain joins TRBV7-9 and TRBJ1-1; D is undetermined. The V gene lost 2 bases and the J gene lost 1 base, with 2 bases spanning the gap. Germline CDR1 reads SEHNR; CDR2 reads FQNEAQ (reference sequence). This CDR3 region has 12 residues. CDR3 coding DNA: TGTGCCAGCAGCTTAAAGAACACTGAAGCTTTCTTT. Protein: CASSLKNTEAFF.

The sample holds many counts of this clonotype. J is TRBJ2-7 and V is TRBV15; D may be TRBD1 or TRBD2 (5 bases each). CDR3 length: 16 amino acids. V was trimmed by 1 base and J by 5 bases, leaving 18 bases between them. Per germline, CDR1 LNHNV and CDR2 YYDKDF (reference sequence). For the CDR3, the DNA is TGTGCCACCAGCAGAGCTTTGGGGGTGGAAGGGAACGAGCAGTACTTC. Protein sequence: CATSRALGVEGNEQYF.

The chain combines TRBV5-1 with TRBJ1-4; D is undetermined. The V end lost 4 bases, the J end lost 0 bases, and 10 bases lay between the germline ends. CDR1 SGHRS and CDR2 YFSETQ come from the germline V gene. The CDR3 consists of 15 residues. The CDR3 here is CASSPGSATNEKLFF. DNA of the CDR3: TGCGCCAGCAGCCCCGGGAGTGCAACTAATGAAAAACTGTTTTTT.

The V call is TRBV4-1, the J call TRBJ2-3; TRBD2 matches 8 bases. V lost 1 base and J lost 7; bases outside the gene matches: 13. The CDR3 consists of 17 residues. Germline loops: CDR1 MGHRA, CDR2 YSYEKL. CDR3 sequence reads: CASSQGPQSGSGNTQYF. The CDR3 nucleotides read TGCGCCAGCAGCCAAGGTCCCCAGAGCGGGAGCGGCAATACGCAGTATTTT.

The chain is built from TRBV10-2 and TRBJ2-5; D gene uncertain. Germline CDR1 WSHSY, CDR2 SAAADI. The CDR3 runs 10 residues. Between the trimmed V and J ends, which lost 11 bases and 6 bases, there was a span of 10 bases. The DNA of the CDR3 is TGCGCCGGAGACAAAAAGACCCAGTACTTC. Translated: CAGDKKTQYF.

V is TRBV25-1 and J is TRBJ2-3; D ambiguous. Germline V lookup: CDR1 MGHDK, CDR2 SYGVNS. The CDR3 covers 14 residues. V was cut by 5 bases and J by 2 bases, with 11 bases left in between. The CDR3 coding sequence is TGTGCCAGCAGTTTAATGGGGTACACAGATACGCAGTATTTT. As protein: CASSLMGYTDTQYF.

In its sample, this clonotype was seen a few times. The chain has TRBV7-6 and TRBJ1-1, with 7 bases lining up with TRBD1. With V trimmed by 3 bases and J by 2 bases, 9 bases remained unmatched. The germline gives CDR1 SGHVS, CDR2 FNYEAQ. The CDR3 is 16 residues long. CDR3 protein: CASSFGTEHVNTEAFF. The CDR3 coding sequence is TGTGCCAGCAGCTTCGGGACAGAGCACGTAAACACTGAAGCTTTCTTT.

In this sample, this clonotype turned up many times. This chain links TRBV28 with TRBJ1-3; D unresolved. This CDR3 spans 17 amino acids. CDR1 and CDR2 (germline): MDHEN, SYDVKM. V lost 5 bases, J lost 2 bases, and 19 bases lay in between. CDR3 nucleotides: TGTGCCAGCAGTCCACCAAAGGACCCGTCCGCTGGAAACACCATATATTTT. Amino acids: CASSPPKDPSAGNTIYF.

This clonotype was counted a few times. The V and J genes are TRBV20-1 and TRBJ1-6; a possible D gene is TRBD1 (6 bases). V lost 5 bases and J lost 1, with 12 bases in between. Germline CDR1 DFQATT, CDR2 SNEGSKA (reference sequence). CDR3 length equals 15 residues. The CDR3 loop reads CSARGGGSYNSPLHF. The CDR3 bases are TGCAGTGCTCGAGGGGGGGGTTCCTATAATTCACCCCTCCACTTT.

This clonotype appeared a few times. This chain uses TRBV29-1 with TRBJ2-6; 9 bases agree with TRBD1. Germline-derived CDR1 and CDR2 are SQVTM and ANQGSEA. This CDR3 contains 17 residues. J was trimmed by 0 bases and V by 3 bases; bases with no gene match: 6. This CDR3 reads CSVEDRGLSSGANVLTF. The CDR3 region has the DNA TGCAGCGTTGAGGACAGGGGACTAAGCTCTGGGGCCAACGTCCTGACTTTC.

The chain carries TRBV7-8 and TRBJ2-5, with TRBD2 identical over 12 bases. J was trimmed by 2 bases and V by 5 bases; bases with no gene match: 9. This CDR3 comprises 17 residues. Germline V lookup: CDR1 SGHVS, CDR2 FQNEAQ. Here the CDR3 reads CASSHGLAGKLQETQYF. CDR3 coding DNA: TGTGCCAGCAGCCATGGACTAGCGGGAAAATTACAAGAGACCCAGTACTTC.

This clonotype was seen a single time. The chain is built from TRBV28 and TRBJ1-1; possible D gene TRBD1, 6 bases. The V end lost 5 bases, the J end lost 11 bases, and 15 bases lay between the germline ends. CDR1 and CDR2 from the germline V gene are MDHEN and SYDVKM. The CDR3 is made up of 12 amino acids. The CDR3 DNA reads TGTGCCAGCAGTGCCGCCGGGACAAGTGCTTTCTTT. This sequence encodes CASSAAGTSAFF.

This chain links TRBV20-1 with TRBJ2-3; D gene unclear. Trimming shortened V by 2 bases and J by 6 bases, and 12 bases separated the two germline ends. Germline V CDR1 and CDR2: DFQATT, SNEGSKA (reference sequence). CDR3 length: 13 amino acids. CDR3 protein: CSARWEGTDTQYF. CDR3 in DNA: TGCAGTGCTAGATGGGAAGGTACGGATACGCAGTATTTT.

This chain uses TRBV7-2 with TRBJ2-3, with 8 nucleotides matching TRBD1. The ends lost 3 bases at V and 6 bases at J; junction bases unmatched: 8. CDR1 and CDR2 from the germline V gene are SGHTA and FQGNSA. The CDR3 totals 15 residues. DNA for the CDR3: TGTGCCAGCAGCTTTGCTGGACAGGGTTCGGATACGCAGTATTTT. It translates to CASSFAGQGSDTQYF.

The genes are TRBV24-1 and TRBJ2-6; D unresolved. The CDR3 consists of 16 residues. The germline V gene encodes CDR1 KGHDR and CDR2 SFDVKD. The ends were cut back, 8 bases at V and 4 bases at J, with 17 bases in the middle. The CDR3 spells CATILGNLEGANVLTF. The CDR3 coding sequence is TGTGCCACCATTTTGGGCAACCTGGAAGGGGCCAACGTCCTGACTTTC.

Ten or more counts support this clonotype. V and J are TRBV28 and TRBJ1-1; D uncertain. The CDR3 is 13 amino acids. The germline V and J ends were trimmed by 7 bases and 8 bases, with 17 bases remaining between them. CDR1 MDHEN and CDR2 SYDVKM come from the germline V gene. CDR3 nucleotides: TGTGCCAGCACCCTGGCGGGCAAGATCGAAGCTTTCTTT. It is translated as CASTLAGKIEAFF.

This clonotype was detected a few times. This sequence joins TRBV10-3 and TRBJ2-7, with D possibly being TRBD1 or TRBD2 (5 bases each). Germline CDR1 and CDR2: ENHRY and SYGVKD. This CDR3 has 14 amino acids. V was clipped by 4 bases and J by 6 bases, with 16 bases between them. The CDR3 DNA follows: TGTGCCATCAGTGCCGAGGGGTCGGGTGGCGAGCAGTACTTC. Translating it yields CAISAEGSGGEQYF.

The V and J genes are TRBV27 and TRBJ1-4; D is perhaps TRBD1 (5 bases). This CDR3 has 14 residues. Germline V lookup: CDR1 MNHEY, CDR2 SMNVEV (reference sequence). V shed 1 base and J shed 5 bases, with 8 bases lying between them. The DNA for the CDR3 is TGTGCCAGCAGTTTATGGGGGGGAAATGAAAAACTGTTTTTT. It specifies CASSLWGGNEKLFF. Full variable domain (remainder filled in from reference TRBV27 and TRBJ1-4): EAQVTQNPRYLITVTGKKLTVTCSQNMNHEYMSWYRQDPGLGLRQIYYSMNVEVTDKGDVPEGYKVSRKEKRNFPLILESPSPNQTSLYFCASSLWGGNEKLFFGSGTQLSVL.

V is TRBV12-3 or TRBV12-4 and J is TRBJ2-5; the match to TRBD2 covers 13 bases. The V gene end was trimmed by 5 bases and the J gene end by 4 bases; junction bases not matched to a gene: 10. This CDR3 is 17 amino acids long. Here the CDR3 DNA reads TGTGCCAGCAGTCGAAATTATCGGACTAGCGGGAGAGAGACCCAGTACTTC. It specifies CASSRNYRTSGRETQYF.

The sample holds a few counts of this clonotype. V and J are TRBV7-2 and TRBJ2-5, with TRBD2 matching over 7 bases. This CDR3 has 17 residues. CDR1 and CDR2 from the germline V gene are SGHTA and FQGNSA. With 5 bases clipped from V and 1 base from J, the junction kept 13 bases outside the gene matches. The CDR3 DNA sequence: TGTGCCAGCAGCCGACCCGTAAAGAGGGAGGGCCAAGAGACCCAGTACTTC. It specifies CASSRPVKREGQETQYF.